What follows describes a single T cell receptor beta chain. Antigen: not known. The study ran its PCR with 60 Vbeta and 13 Jbeta primers. In the authors' workflow: In a later analysis, some 10 million of approximately 86 million unique beta chains occurred in at least two donors. The method was immunoSEQ multiplex PCR; TCRdb's version includes in-frame clones alone and lacks a portion of them. D and trimming come from the DNA, and the V and J calls and clone size come from that table. The sample carries some 200,000 clones, approximately 80% recorded once. This sample stems from a study of cytomegalovirus exposure and HLA in healthy donors. Study-level points and caveats: A likely sequencing artifact accounted for one observed cluster of highly shared sequence variants. The availability of immune exposure information extended only to CMV serostatus.

Germline CDR1 and CDR2: SQVTM and ANQGSEA. Trimming took 2 bases from V and 8 from J, leaving 13 bases between them. The CDR3 length is 13 residues. This TCR came from a girl under 18 in good health and CMV-seronegative. Sequenced sample: PBMCs. This rearrangement joins TRBV29-1 to TRBJ2-1; a weak D match, TRBD2 (5 bases). CDR3 sequence: CSVERLASDEQFF. The CDR3 nucleotides are TGCAGCGTTGAAAGGTTAGCGTCCGATGAGCAGTTCTTC.